This T cell receptor beta chain was observed in a study of blood T cell repertoires in COVID-19 (dated by TCRdb to the early 2020s). Some background on the complete study: Samples from collaborators originated in the United States, Italy and Spain and spanned both the acute and convalescent phases of COVID-19. The prospective study material was composed of cDNA or gDNA derived from T cells, B-cell-depleted T cells, or PBMCs. Subjects who had been exposed to COVID-19, were actively infected with it, or had recovered from it provided the deeply sampled blood TCRbeta repertoires that made up the dataset. The repertoires were released in a freely available public database meant as a resource for research on the immune response to SARS-CoV-2. The samples were drawn from two sources: the first 160 participants of the ongoing ImmuneRACE study, and over 1,000 subjects contributed by 6 global collaborators. The sample metadata nearly always contained a de-identified subject ID, COVID-19 status, age in years and sex. HLA class I and class II types, where available, came from metadata supplied by the sample provider rather than from assay-based typing. The paper's findings and limits, for the study overall: The quantity of clinical and demographic metadata differed by source and by participant and was supplied without curation.

CDR1 and CDR2, looked up from the germline V gene, are SGHRS and YFSETQ. The CDR3 numbers 13 residues from cysteine through phenylalanine. Only the CDR3 DNA stays, 39 bases, in frame from base 1. V lost 0 bases and J lost 5 bases, and the count of bases not matched to a germline gene is 0. TCRbeta CDR3 regions were amplified from genomic DNA using the immunoSEQ Assay, a bias-controlled multiplex PCR. The published analysis was carried out like this. The number of nucleated cells in each sample was estimated from the amplification of reference gene primers within the assay. To quantify the absolute abundance of each unique TCRbeta CDR3 rearrangement, sequence reads were collapsed and filtered. Productive Simpson clonality was computed per sample as the square root of Simpson's diversity index over productive rearrangements. Here the immuneACCESS table is served through TCRdb, limited to in-frame sequences with V and J called. Missing clones are a known gap in these copies; in checked studies unresolved V genes cover under half, and the rest lacks a known reason. Clonal size and the V and J genes are those of that table, whereas D and trimming came from the DNA. In this sample the table shows some 250,000 clones, around 86% of which occur a single time. Jointly, the top ten make up approximately 3% of the sample.

A note on this clone: Its cognate antigen has yet to be identified. Within one base of it there is no much larger clone, and no base qualities were kept.

A second Seattle source provided samples from volunteer blood donors who had recovered from COVID-19. Each collaborating institution followed its own protocols to collect whole blood in K2EDTA tubes. For TCRbeta analysis, collaborators shipped samples as frozen whole blood, isolated PBMCs, or DNA extracted from either of those sample types. Specimen: peripheral blood. The clonotype originates from a woman between 25 and 40 years old who had recovered from COVID-19. The rearranged chain carries TRBV5-1 and TRBJ2-5; TRBD2 lines up with 8 middle nucleotides. The bases read TGCGCCAGCAGCTTGGCTAGCGGGGAGACCCAGTACTTC. This sequence encodes CASSLASGETQYF.